The 21 T cell receptor beta chains given below trace back to one sample, sequenced in a study of vaccination and CD4 T cells after COVID-19. Their cognate antigens are unknown. Sequenced with the Oncomine TCR Beta short-read assay was DNA taken from cultured CD4+ T cells. In TCRdb, the PCR reads were re-called with MiXCR into one record per CDR3 protein. The data hold more than 3,000 distinct CDR3 sequences, with around a fifth observed a single time. Treatment indicated: roughly 10-day PBMC culture with coronavirus spike peptide pools or control peptides (ViraFEST assay). What was sequenced was CD4+ T cells from blood, cultured in vitro. The receptor source for this set is a human donor who had recovered from COVID-19.

This clonotype showed up just a few times. V is TRBV6-1 and J is TRBJ1-2; a weak D match, TRBD1 (6 bases). The CDR3 totals 16 residues. From germline, CDR1 is MNHNS and CDR2 SASEGT. Deletions cut 6 bases from V and 2 bases from J, with 19 bases between. Written as DNA, the CDR3 is TGTGCCAGCAGCCCCAACAGAATAGACAGGAACTATGGCTACACCTTC. It translates to CASSPNRIDRNYGYTF.

The chain is built from TRBV29-1 and TRBJ1-1; TRBD1 aligns across 9 bases. The V gene's germline CDR1 is SQVTM and CDR2 ANQGSEA. This CDR3 is 13 amino acids long. Losses at the gene ends were 4 bases for V and 1 base for J; bases not matched to a gene: 1. The CDR3 reads CSVGGQGNTEAFF. For the CDR3, the DNA is TGCAGCGTTGGGGGACAGGGGAACACTGAAGCTTTCTTT.

This clonotype was found a few times. The genes are TRBV6-1 and TRBJ2-1, with TRBD2 identical over 8 bases. The CDR3 totals 14 residues. V gave up 6 bases and J gave up 2 bases; unmatched junction bases: 3. Germline lookup yields CDR1 MNHNS and CDR2 SASEGT. The CDR3 loop reads CASRLGLAYNEQFF. The CDR3 region has the DNA TGTGCCAGCAGGTTGGGACTAGCCTACAATGAGCAGTTCTTC.

This chain links TRBV10-3 with TRBJ2-2, with a weak D call TRBD1 (5 bases). The CDR3 covers 15 residues. The V and J ends lost 2 bases and 5 bases respectively, with 12 bases between them. CDR1 is ENHRY, CDR2 SYGVKD, per germline. The CDR3 DNA is TGTGCCATCAGTGAGAAACAGGCGAGGACCGGGGAGCTGTTTTTT. Amino acids: CAISEKQARTGELFF.

This clonotype turned up a few times. The chain couples TRBV9 to TRBJ1-3; D unclear. Trimming pared 0 bases from V and 4 bases from J, leaving 14 bases between. Germline lookup yields CDR1 SGDLS and CDR2 YYNGEE. This CDR3 contains 16 residues. Here the CDR3 reads CASSVGGRAGGNTIYF. For the CDR3, the DNA is TGTGCCAGCAGCGTAGGAGGGAGGGCAGGAGGAAACACCATATATTTT.

The chain carries TRBV12-3 or TRBV12-4 and TRBJ1-2, with TRBD1 as a possible D gene (6 bases). Deletions cut 6 bases from V and 2 bases from J, with 16 bases between. This CDR3 is built from 15 residues. The CDR3 DNA sequence: TGTGCCAGCAGCAGACTCCTCCAGGGGAACTATGGCTACACCTTC. Its protein product is CASSRLLQGNYGYTF.

This clonotype has a handful of counts. The V and J genes are TRBV9 and TRBJ1-2; 8 bases match TRBD1. Germline V gives CDR1 SGDLS, CDR2 YYNGEE. This CDR3 contains 16 residues. Trimming removed 0 bases from V and 6 bases from J; junction bases left unmatched: 10. As DNA, the CDR3 is TGTGCCAGCAGCGTAGGGGGTCCAGGGGGCGTAAATGGCTACACCTTC. Translation: CASSVGGPGGVNGYTF.

The chain is built from TRBV12-3 or TRBV12-4 and TRBJ1-2, with a tentative D call TRBD1 (5 bases). The CDR3 covers 14 residues. Trimming took 1 base from V and 5 from J, leaving 11 bases between them. The CDR3 coding sequence is TGTGCCAGCAGTTTAGGGGGACCCATTTATGGCTACACCTTC. This sequence encodes CASSLGGPIYGYTF.

This clonotype came up once. Given the absence of the conserved phenylalanine or tryptophan at the CDR3 end, a read error is likely. This CDR3 reads CASRQGAYEQYL. CDR3 nucleotide sequence: TGTGCCAGTAGGCAGGGAGCCTACGAGCAGTACCTC. The chain has TRBV6-1 and TRBJ2-7; D could derive from TRBD1 or TRBD2 (5 bases each). Germline V gene lookup returns CDR1 MNHNS and CDR2 SASEGT. Trimming pared 9 bases from V and 2 bases from J, leaving 11 bases between. The CDR3 runs 12 residues.

The rearrangement uses TRBV5-1 and TRBJ2-4, with 9 positions matching TRBD2. CDR1 and CDR2 (germline): SGHRS, YFSETQ. V lost 4 bases to trimming and J lost 3 bases; unmatched junction nucleotides: 11. There are 17 residues in the CDR3. This CDR3 reads CASSRQAGGQGKNIQYF. CDR3 sequence (DNA): TGCGCCAGCAGCAGACAGGCGGGGGGGCAGGGCAAAAACATTCAGTACTTC.

This clonotype ranks as medium-sized. The chain combines TRBV20-1 with TRBJ1-3; no clear D gene. This CDR3 contains 13 residues. Germline CDR1 reads DFQATT; CDR2 reads SNEGSKA (reference sequence). Trimming shortened V by 0 bases and J by 4 bases, and 7 bases separated the two germline ends. This CDR3 reads CSARDQGGNTIYF. CDR3 DNA sequence: TGCAGTGCTAGAGATCAAGGGGGAAACACCATATATTTT.

Only a few counts were recorded for this clonotype. The genes are TRBV12-3 or TRBV12-4 and TRBJ1-2; no reliable D call. The CDR3 spans 16 residues. The ends were cut back, 4 bases at V and 6 bases at J, with 21 bases in the middle. CDR3 nucleotides: TGTGCCAGCAGTTCTACCGGGTGGGCCCCAGGAGATGGCTACACCTTC. Protein: CASSSTGWAPGDGYTF.

The V call is TRBV29-1, the J call TRBJ2-3, with 8 nucleotides matching TRBD2. The CDR3 sequence is 14 residues long. With 6 bases clipped from V and 4 bases from J, the junction kept 9 bases outside the gene matches. Germline V CDR1 and CDR2: SQVTM, ANQGSEA. CDR3 in DNA: TGCAGCGTGCAAAAGGCGGGGGGCTCAGATACGCAGTATTTT. Translating it yields CSVQKAGGSDTQYF.

This clonotype was counted only a few times. The gene calls are TRBV27 and TRBJ2-2; the D is unclear. CDR3 length: 13 amino acids. The germline CDR1 and CDR2 sequences are MNHEY and SMNVEV (reference sequence). V was clipped by 8 bases and J by 7 bases, with 14 bases between them. The CDR3 DNA is TGTGCCAGCCAACTCCGGCAGAGCGGGGAGCTGTTTTTT. Protein sequence: CASQLRQSGELFF.

About this clonotype: This likely comes from a read error, as the CDR3 has no conserved phenylalanine or tryptophan at its end. The chain couples TRBV20-1 to TRBJ2-3, with no clear D. Looked up from germline, CDR1 is DFQATT and CDR2 is SNEGSKA (reference sequence). The V and J ends lost 3 bases and 1 base respectively, with 11 bases between them. There are 14 residues in the CDR3. CDR3 sequence reads: CSASISYGTDTQYY. In nucleotides, the CDR3 is TGCAGTGCTAGTATTAGCTATGGCACAGATACGCAGTATTAT.

Relative to its sample, this clonotype is medium-sized. The rearrangement links TRBV19 to TRBJ1-5; the D gene is possibly TRBD1 (5 bases). CDR1 LNHDA and CDR2 SQIVND come from the germline V gene (reference sequence). This CDR3 is built from 14 residues. The V end lost 4 bases, the J end lost 1 base, and 8 bases lay between the germline ends. CDR3 coding DNA: TGTGCCAGTAGTAGCCGGGGGAGCAATCAGCCCCAGCATTTT. Its translation: CASSSRGSNQPQHF.

The V and J genes are TRBV11-2 and TRBJ2-3; 11 positions agree with TRBD2. Germline V gene sequence: CDR1 SGHAT, CDR2 FQNNGV. The CDR3 runs to 15 residues. Germline trimming cut 5 bases from V and 6 bases from J; bases unmatched to any gene: 7. CDR3 sequence reads: CASSALAGGRDTQYF. DNA for the CDR3: TGTGCCAGCAGCGCTCTAGCGGGGGGAAGGGATACGCAGTATTTT.

By share, this clonotype counts as medium-sized (0.01 to 0.1%). The DNA of the CDR3 is TGTGCCAGCAGCTTGAAGGGGCAAGGCGAGCAGTACTTC. The encoded protein is CASSLKGQGEQYF. The gene calls are TRBV7-9 and TRBJ2-7, with a tentative D call TRBD1 (5 bases). The CDR3 runs 13 residues. The germline V and J ends were trimmed by 3 bases and 6 bases, with 12 bases remaining between them. Germline CDR1 SEHNR, CDR2 FQNEAQ (reference sequence).

There are a few counts of this clonotype. The chain has TRBV12-3 or TRBV12-4 and TRBJ2-5; D gene uncertain. The germline V and J ends were trimmed by 4 bases and 5 bases, with 14 bases remaining between them. This CDR3 has 14 residues. For the CDR3, the DNA is TGTGCCAGCAGTTCCCGTAGTCTGGGGGAGACCCAGTACTTC. Protein: CASSSRSLGETQYF.

On this clonotype: A read error may explain this, as a much larger clone is one base away. The chain employs TRBV20-1 and TRBJ2-3, with 8 nucleotides matching TRBD2. There are 14 residues in the CDR3. Per germline, CDR1 DFQATT and CDR2 SNEGSKA (reference sequence). The CDR3 region is CGALSGGITDTQYF. The CDR3 bases are TGCGGTGCTCTCAGCGGGGGAATCACAGATACGCAGTATTTT.

The gene calls are TRBV3-1 and TRBJ1-5; the D gene is possibly TRBD1 (5 bases). Trimming took off 2 bases at V and 7 bases at J, with 9 bases between the two ends. This CDR3 region has 13 residues. CDR1 and CDR2 from the germline V gene are LGHDT and YNNKEL (reference sequence). The CDR3 loop is CASSQWGKQPQHF. The CDR3 DNA is TGTGCCAGCAGCCAATGGGGGAAACAGCCCCAGCATTTT.